This entry lists 23 T cell receptor beta chains sequenced from one sample in a study of shared clonotypes between healthy human individuals. Here immunoSEQ multiplex PCR was the method, and the copy in TCRdb shows in-frame clones only, minus some. The sample has fewer than 3 million clones, 85% to 95% seen once; the top ten hold approximately 0.41%. The sequenced sample consisted of naive CD4+ T cells from PBMCs. Subset described: CD45RA+ positively selected. The receptors originated from a man aged 18 to 29 in good health. Some clones in this sample may be carry-over from other donors' samples.

This rearrangement joins TRBV30 to TRBJ1-1, with D perhaps TRBD1 (6 bases). This CDR3 has 12 amino acids. Trimming took off 1 base at V and 8 bases at J, with 11 bases between the two ends. Germline CDR1 GTSNPN, CDR2 SVGIG (reference sequence). The CDR3 reads CAWSAPRGEAFF. CDR3 bases: TGTGCCTGGAGTGCCCCCAGGGGCGAAGCTTTCTTT. Looking up the rest from reference TRBV30 and TRBJ1-1 gives the full variable domain: SQTIHQWPATLVQPVGSPLSLECTVEGTSNPNLYWYRQAAGRGLQLLFYSVGIGQISSEVPQNLSASRPQDRQFILSSKKLLLSDSGFYLCAWSAPRGEAFFGQGTRLTVV.

Comment on this clone: One end of the junction is discordant with germline, which a read error may explain. The CDR3 DNA follows: TGTGCCAGCAGCTTAGCCGGGACAGGGAAGATCTTC. Protein: CASSLAGTGKIF. This rearrangement joins TRBV7-9 to TRBJ2-1; TRBD1 aligns across 9 bases. The CDR3 runs 12 residues. Germline V gene data show CDR1 as SEHNR and CDR2 as FQNEAQ (reference sequence).

V gene TRBV7-9 combines with J gene TRBJ2-7, with TRBD1 identical over 9 bases. Germline CDR1 and CDR2: SEHNR and FQNEAQ (reference sequence). The CDR3 is made up of 14 amino acids. V lost 5 bases to trimming and J lost 7 bases; unmatched junction nucleotides: 9. The CDR3 coding sequence is TGTGCCAGCAGCCGCGGGGACAGGGTGGGGGAGCAGTACTTC. The encoded protein is CASSRGDRVGEQYF.

V is TRBV7-3 and J is TRBJ2-1, with 12 positions matching TRBD2. The CDR3 has 15 amino acids. V lost 4 bases, J lost 7 bases, and 5 bases stayed unmatched. The germline V gene encodes CDR1 SGHTA and CDR2 FQGTGA. The CDR3 loop is CASSSLGTSGNEQFF. The CDR3 DNA reads TGTGCCAGCAGCTCACTCGGGACTAGCGGGAATGAGCAGTTCTTC.

The gene calls are TRBV15 and TRBJ1-4; D is unresolved. Trimming removed 3 bases from V and 0 bases from J, with 5 bases in between. This CDR3 spans 14 amino acids. Germline V gene lookup returns CDR1 LNHNV and CDR2 YYDKDF (reference sequence). The CDR3, as DNA: TGTGCCACCAGCAGTAGACCAACTAATGAAAAACTGTTTTTT. Residues: CATSSRPTNEKLFF. Looking up the rest from reference TRBV15 and TRBJ1-4 gives the full variable domain: DAMVIQNPRYQVTQFGKPVTLSCSQTLNHNVMYWYQQKSSQAPKLLFHYYDKDFNNEADTPDNFQSRRPNTSFCFLDIRSPGLGDTAMYLCATSSRPTNEKLFFGSGTQLSVL.

This chain uses TRBV19 with TRBJ1-1; TRBD1 matches at 11 bases. This CDR3 has 16 residues. The germline CDR1 and CDR2 sequences are LNHDA and SQIVND (reference sequence). V was pared by 3 bases and J by 1 base, with 4 bases of the junction left unmatched. The CDR3 loop reads CASSIPDRGRNTEAFF. For the CDR3, the DNA is TGTGCCAGTAGTATCCCGGACAGGGGGCGGAACACTGAAGCTTTCTTT.

This chain connects TRBV6-1 to TRBJ2-5; D perhaps matches TRBD2 (5 bases). Germline CDR1 and CDR2: MNHNS and SASEGT. The CDR3 loop spans 13 amino acids. Deletions cut 1 base from V and 5 bases from J, with 8 bases between. CDR3 DNA: TGTGCCAGCAGTGAAGACGTAGCGGAGACCCAGTACTTC. It encodes CASSEDVAETQYF.

The CDR3, as DNA: TGTGCCAGCAGCAACCTGGGGGGTCTTAAGACCCAGTACTTC. It yields the protein CASSNLGGLKTQYF. The J gene is TRBJ2-5, the V gene TRBV9; maybe TRBD2 (6 bases). The CDR3 covers 14 residues. The germline gives CDR1 SGDLS, CDR2 YYNGEE. V lost 4 bases to trimming and J lost 6 bases, with 16 bases between them.

The chain is built from TRBV5-3 and TRBJ1-4; TRBD1 matches 8 bases. TRBV5-3 is noted as an ORF with a role that remains uncertain. This CDR3 contains 17 residues. V lost 4 bases to trimming and J lost 6 bases; unmatched junction nucleotides: 14. Here the CDR3 DNA reads TGTGCCAGAAGCCCAATGCACACCGGGACAGGCGATGAAAAACTGTTTTTT. It codes for CARSPMHTGTGDEKLFF.

This clone has only one observation. The chain couples TRBV5-1 to TRBJ1-5; D gene uncertain. Germline V lookup: CDR1 SGHRS, CDR2 YFSETQ. There are 15 residues in the CDR3. Deletions cut 4 bases from V and 0 bases from J, with 11 bases between. The CDR3 DNA reads as TGCGCCAGCAGCACCGACGGAGATAGCAATCAGCCCCAGCATTTT. Amino acids: CASSTDGDSNQPQHF.

The chain uses TRBV27 and TRBJ2-7; 13 bases are shared with TRBD2. Germline V gene lookup returns CDR1 MNHEY and CDR2 SMNVEV (reference sequence). This CDR3 contains 24 residues. Trimming at V came to 4 bases and at J to 5 bases, leaving 32 bases not matched to a gene. This CDR3 reads CASSSPRGPPGKGTSGTRRDEQYF. CDR3 bases: TGTGCCAGCAGTTCACCCCGCGGACCCCCGGGAAAGGGGACTAGCGGGACCCGTAGGGACGAGCAGTACTTC.

The V and J genes are TRBV9 and TRBJ2-7, with 9 positions matching TRBD2. The CDR3 covers 15 residues. The ends lost 0 bases at V and 6 bases at J; junction bases unmatched: 7. CDR1 is SGDLS, CDR2 YYNGEE, per germline. The chain's CDR3 is CASSVEGSGRPEQYF. The CDR3, as DNA: TGTGCCAGCAGCGTAGAGGGTAGCGGGAGACCCGAGCAGTACTTC.

CDR3 sequence (DNA): TGCGCCAGCCGGGACAGGGGGACCTACGAGCAGTACTTC. This gives the protein CASRDRGTYEQYF. The V and J genes are TRBV10-2 and TRBJ2-7; 11 nucleotides match TRBD1. V gave up 8 bases and J gave up 2 bases; unmatched junction bases: 2. The CDR3 covers 13 residues. Germline CDR1 is WSHSY and CDR2 is SAAADI.

This chain connects TRBV6-5 to TRBJ2-1, with no clear D. CDR3 size: 14 residues. The germline V gene encodes CDR1 MNHEY and CDR2 SVGAGI. V gave up 3 bases and J gave up 4 bases, with 10 bases separating them. The CDR3 DNA reads as TGTGCCAGCAGTTATAGAAATCCTTACAATGAGCAGTTCTTC. Translation: CASSYRNPYNEQFF.

On this clone itself: Other DNA sequences of this sample code for an identical CDR3. J is TRBJ1-6 and V is TRBV7-2; D is ambiguous. The CDR3 length is 11 residues. Germline CDR1 reads SGHTA; CDR2 reads FQGNSA. Trimming took 5 bases from V and 8 from J, leaving 4 bases between them. CDR3 sequence reads: CASSLDSPLHF. In nucleotides, the CDR3 is TGTGCCAGCAGCCTAGATTCACCCCTCCACTTT.

This chain connects TRBV27 to TRBJ2-3; D not certain. CDR1 and CDR2 (germline): MNHEY, SMNVEV (reference sequence). This CDR3 region has 20 residues. V lost 3 bases and J 2 bases, leaving 27 bases between the germline ends. The CDR3 loop is CASSFHHEPGGHVNTDTQYF. The DNA for the CDR3 is TGTGCCAGCAGTTTCCACCACGAGCCAGGCGGTCACGTAAACACAGATACGCAGTATTTT.

The rearrangement uses TRBV28 and TRBJ2-2; TRBD1 is a possible D gene (6 bases). The germline CDR1 and CDR2 sequences are MDHEN and SYDVKM. The length of the CDR3 is 16 residues. The germline V and J ends were trimmed by 7 bases and 0 bases, with 15 bases remaining between them. The chain's CDR3 is CASTTSGAPNTGELFF. The CDR3 DNA reads as TGTGCCAGCACCACGTCAGGGGCCCCGAACACCGGGGAGCTGTTTTTT.

This clone has just a few counts. The chain links TRBV10-2 to TRBJ2-7, with 8 positions matching TRBD1. The germline CDR1 and CDR2 sequences are WSHSY and SAAADI. CDR3 length: 12 residues. V trimming: 6 bases; J trimming: 3 bases; junction bases outside the gene matches: 1. The CDR3 coding sequence is TGCGCCAGCAGCGGACAGGGCTACGAGCAGTACTTC. Amino acid sequence: CASSGQGYEQYF.

The rearrangement joins TRBV5-1 to TRBJ2-7; possibly TRBD1 or TRBD2 for D (5 bases each). The germline V and J ends were trimmed by 4 bases and 0 bases, with 14 bases remaining between them. The CDR3 spans 15 residues. CDR1 is SGHRS, CDR2 YFSETQ, per germline. CDR3 in DNA: TGCGCCAGCAGCAGTGGGGGATCCCTCTCCTACGAGCAGTACTTC. Its translation: CASSSGGSLSYEQYF.

Written as DNA, the CDR3 is TGTGCCAGCAGCAATCGCAACAGATCTAACTATGGCTACACCTTC. Its protein is CASSNRNRSNYGYTF. The J gene is TRBJ1-2, the V gene TRBV21-1; the D segment call TRBD1 is taken from the table without a DNA check. TRBV21-1 is shown as a pseudogene. CDR3 size: 15 residues.

The chain has TRBV7-9 and TRBJ2-1, with TRBD2 identical over 12 bases. CDR3 length equals 19 residues. Germline V gene sequence: CDR1 SEHNR, CDR2 FQNEAQ (reference sequence). Germline trimming cut 1 base from V and 4 bases from J; bases unmatched to any gene: 11. As DNA, the CDR3 is TGTGCCAGCAGCTTAGGACCGCTAGCGGGAGGGCCTAGTTACAATGAGCAGTTCTTC. Translating it yields CASSLGPLAGGPSYNEQFF.

In nucleotides, the CDR3 is TGCGCCAGCAGCTCCCCGGCAGGGGGCACCTACGAGCAGTACTTC. This codes for CASSSPAGGTYEQYF. This rearrangement joins TRBV4-1 to TRBJ2-7; 8 bases are a match to TRBD1. V was pared by 5 bases and J by 2 bases, with 8 bases of the junction left unmatched. The CDR3 consists of 15 residues. The germline CDR1 and CDR2 sequences are MGHRA and YSYEKL.

Points on this clone: The sample has other DNA sequences that encode this CDR3 too. The rearrangement links TRBV5-1 to TRBJ2-7; 11 nucleotides align to TRBD2. Trimming removed 5 bases from V and 2 bases from J; junction bases left unmatched: 3. There are 14 residues in the CDR3. CDR1 SGHRS and CDR2 YFSETQ come from the germline V gene. CDR3 bases: TGCGCCAGCAGTTTAGCGGGAGGGACCTACGAGCAGTACTTC. It codes for CASSLAGGTYEQYF.